Below are 5 T cell receptor beta chains sequenced from a single sample in a study of cytomegalovirus exposure and HLA in healthy donors. In the PCR, 60 Vbeta and 13 Jbeta primers were used. The repertoire was sequenced with immunoSEQ multiplex PCR; TCRdb's copy has only in-frame clones and lacks some. The sample yields 160,000 or so clones, roughly 80% seen once. Sequencing input: PBMCs. These TCRs come from a man aged 50 or older in good health and CMV-seropositive.

The V gene is TRBV5-1, the J gene TRBJ2-5; no reliable D call. Matching the DNA end better, TRBJ2-7 makes the J call doubtful. The germline gives CDR1 SGHRS, CDR2 YFSETQ. This CDR3 has 13 amino acids. CDR3 sequence reads: CASRPGASYEQYF. CDR3 coding DNA: TGCGCCAGCAGGCCTGGAGCCTCCTACGAGCAGTACTTC.

This chain links TRBV7-2 with TRBJ2-2; the D is unclear. Trimming took off 2 bases at V and 6 bases at J, with 4 bases between the two ends. The CDR3 totals 12 residues. Germline-derived CDR1 and CDR2 are SGHTA and FQGNSA. The CDR3 region is CASSLSAGELFF. The DNA of the CDR3 is TGTGCCAGCAGCTTATCGGCCGGGGAGCTGTTTTTT.

The chain combines TRBV29-1 with TRBJ1-1; tentative D call: TRBD1 (5 bases). In germline, CDR1 is SQVTM, CDR2 ANQGSEA. The length of the CDR3 is 14 residues. Trimming left V 0 bases short and J 4 bases short, with 12 bases between. Here the CDR3 DNA reads TGCAGCGTTGAAGAGGGAGGGGATGGCACTGAAGCTTTCTTT. Amino acids: CSVEEGGDGTEAFF.

CDR3 in DNA: TGTGCCAGCAGTTCGGTGTTCACTGAAGCTTTCTTT. It is translated as CASSSVFTEAFF. The chain uses TRBV28 and TRBJ1-1; D remains ambiguous. The CDR3 sequence is 12 residues long. Germline CDR1 reads MDHEN; CDR2 reads SYDVKM. V lost 4 bases to trimming and J lost 4 bases, with 7 bases between them.

The V and J genes are TRBV7-9 and TRBJ2-5, with 9 bases fitting TRBD1. CDR1 and CDR2 (germline): SEHNR, FQNEAQ (reference sequence). The CDR3 spans 16 residues. The V and J ends lost 5 bases and 2 bases, in that order; junction bases with no gene match: 9. The CDR3 DNA reads as TGTGCCAGCAGCCGACCTCGGACAGGGGAACAAGAGACCCAGTACTTC. Amino acid sequence: CASSRPRTGEQETQYF.